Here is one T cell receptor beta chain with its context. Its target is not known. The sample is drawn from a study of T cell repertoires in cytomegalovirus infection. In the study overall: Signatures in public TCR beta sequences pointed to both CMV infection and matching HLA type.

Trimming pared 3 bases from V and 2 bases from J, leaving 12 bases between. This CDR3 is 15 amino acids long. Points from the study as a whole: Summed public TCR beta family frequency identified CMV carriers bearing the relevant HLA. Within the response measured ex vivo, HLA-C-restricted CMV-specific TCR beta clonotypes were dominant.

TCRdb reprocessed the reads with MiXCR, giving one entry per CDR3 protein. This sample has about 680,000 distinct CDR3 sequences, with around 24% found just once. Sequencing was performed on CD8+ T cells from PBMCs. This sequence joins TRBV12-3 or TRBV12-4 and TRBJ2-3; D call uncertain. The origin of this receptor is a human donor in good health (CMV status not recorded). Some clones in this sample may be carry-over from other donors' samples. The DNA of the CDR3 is TGTGCCAGCAGTTTTCTGTTGTCCAACACAGATACGCAGTATTTT. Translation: CASSFLLSNTDTQYF.